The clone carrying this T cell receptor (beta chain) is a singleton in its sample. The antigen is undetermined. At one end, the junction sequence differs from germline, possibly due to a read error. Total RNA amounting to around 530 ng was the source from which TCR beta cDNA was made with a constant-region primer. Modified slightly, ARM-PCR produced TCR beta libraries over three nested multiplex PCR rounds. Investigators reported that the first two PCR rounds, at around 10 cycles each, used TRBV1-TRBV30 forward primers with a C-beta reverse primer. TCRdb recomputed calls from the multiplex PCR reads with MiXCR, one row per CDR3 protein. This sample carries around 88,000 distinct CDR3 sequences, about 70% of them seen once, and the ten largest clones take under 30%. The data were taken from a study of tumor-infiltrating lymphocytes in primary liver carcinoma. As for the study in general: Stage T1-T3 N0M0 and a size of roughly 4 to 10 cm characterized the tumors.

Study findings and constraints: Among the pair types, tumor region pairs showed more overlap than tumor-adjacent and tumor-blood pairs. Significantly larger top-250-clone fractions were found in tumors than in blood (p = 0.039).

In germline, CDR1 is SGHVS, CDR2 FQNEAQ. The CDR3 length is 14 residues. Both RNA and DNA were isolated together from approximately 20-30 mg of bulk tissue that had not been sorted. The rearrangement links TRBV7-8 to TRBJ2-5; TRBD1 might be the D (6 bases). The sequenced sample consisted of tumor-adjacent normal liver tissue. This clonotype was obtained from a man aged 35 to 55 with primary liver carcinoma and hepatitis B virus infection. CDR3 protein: CASGLGTLQETQYF. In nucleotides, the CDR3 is TGTGCCAGCGGCCTGGGGACACTCCAAGAGACTCAGTACTTC.